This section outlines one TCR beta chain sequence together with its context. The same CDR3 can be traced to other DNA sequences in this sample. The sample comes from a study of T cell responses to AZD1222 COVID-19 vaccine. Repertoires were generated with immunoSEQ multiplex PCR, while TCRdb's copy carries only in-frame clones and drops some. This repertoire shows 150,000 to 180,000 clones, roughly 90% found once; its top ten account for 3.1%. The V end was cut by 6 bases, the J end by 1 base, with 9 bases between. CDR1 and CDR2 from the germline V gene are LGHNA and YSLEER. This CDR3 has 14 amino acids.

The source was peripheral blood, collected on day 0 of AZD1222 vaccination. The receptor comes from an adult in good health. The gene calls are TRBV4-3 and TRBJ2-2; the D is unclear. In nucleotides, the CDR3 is TGCGCCAGCAGTCCCTCCCGGAACACCGGGGAGCTGTTTTTT. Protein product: CASSPSRNTGELFF.